A selection of T cell receptor beta chains follows, all from one sample in a study of regulatory and conventional T cells in RAG deficiency. Using immunoSEQ multiplex PCR, the repertoire was profiled, and TCRdb retains in-frame clones only, with some absent. The repertoire has around 30,000 clones, more than 80% of them found once; the top ten carry 4.5% to 5.5%. This same sample was also part of a study on regulatory T cells.

Sequenced input: CD8+ T cells sorted from blood. The receptors here all came from a human donor in good health. The CDR3 runs from the conserved cysteine through the conserved F or W. D genes are given only for firm matches.

>TRBJ1-2|NA|TRBV5-6
CASSLGSGLLSGYTF
>TRBJ1-2|NA|TRBV6-5
CASSYGEGANYGYTF
>TRBJ2-3|NA|TRBV7-6
CASSPERGDTQYF
>TRBJ1-1|NA|TRBV6-1
CASSEEGLMNTEAFF
>TRBJ1-1|NA|TRBV4-1
CASSQAGQNTEAFF
>TRBJ1-5|NA|TRBV19
CASSIGQNNQPQHF
>TRBJ2-7|NA|TRBV6-5
CASSPRDFHYEQYF
>TRBJ2-3|NA|TRBV19
CASGLRSTDTQYF
>TRBJ2-1|TRBD1|TRBV29-1
CSGTGGNNEQFF
>TRBJ2-7|NA|TRBV9
CASSVTTGTPFDEQYF
>TRBJ2-7|TRBD2|TRBV6-1
CASSPGLGIHYEQYF
>TRBJ2-1|NA|TRBV11-3
CASSLGTPSYEQFF
>TRBJ2-7|NA|TRBV5-4
CASSFRGQHEQYF
>TRBJ1-2|NA|TRBV6-6
CASNGGNYGYTF
>TRBJ2-7|NA|TRBV4-1
CASSQEPQVGEQYF
>TRBJ2-4|TRBD1|TRBV5-6
CASSPDNRGVAKNIQYF
>TRBJ2-7|NA|TRBV6-5
CASSYRSFDEQYF
>TRBJ1-1|TRBD1|TRBV7-9
CASSPGQRVRAFF
>TRBJ2-7|NA|TRBV4-1
CASSQEVSEYEQYF
>TRBJ2-7|TRBD1|TRBV6-1
CASSAPSGQSYEQYF
>TRBJ2-1|TRBD2|TRBV7-3
CASSLTPGGPIDEQFF
>TRBJ2-3|NA|TRBV5-6
CASSLPAGSPEMTDTQYF
>TRBJ1-1|TRBD1|TRBV7-9
CASRVRGQDTEAFF
>NA|TRBD2|TRBV19
CASRPSGGSYEQYF
>TRBJ1-5|NA|TRBV6-5
CASSQQGGGNQPQHF
>TRBJ1-1|NA|TRBV5-5
CASSPGGGTEAFF
>TRBJ1-1|NA|TRBV10-1
CASSDGGNTEAFF
>TRBJ2-5|NA|TRBV7-8
CASSLWASGVENQETQYF
>TRBJ1-6|NA|TRBV6-5
CASSSPGVRGNSPLHF
>TRBJ2-1|TRBD2|TRBV7-9
CASSLEGTSGPYNEQFF
>TRBJ1-6|NA|TRBV11-2
CASSREYNSPLHF
>TRBJ2-3|NA|TRBV13
CASSLPGSLSTDTQYF
>TRBJ2-7|TRBD2|TRBV9
CASSARRGELGEQYF
>TRBJ2-4|TRBD2|TRBV12-5
CASGTPGLGIQWYF
>TRBJ1-1|NA|TRBV19
CATFLNTEAFF
>TRBJ1-2|NA|TRBV20-1
CSAPPGEDTF
>TRBJ1-3|NA|TRBV19
CASSIARGNTIYF
>TRBJ1-6|NA|TRBV10-2
CASSQDSPSSYNSPLHF
>TRBJ1-2|TRBD1|TRBV19
CASSIFGQDYGYTF
>TRBJ2-7|NA|TRBV6-5
CASSYSRASPAYEQYF
>TRBJ2-3|TRBD2|TRBV15
CATSRGTSSGSRAGTDTQYF
>TRBJ1-1|NA|TRBV13
CATYMELNTEAFF
>TRBJ2-1|NA|TRBV2
CASRVAQYNEQFF
>TRBJ1-2|TRBD1|TRBV7-9
CASSLKDRGRPRFGYTF
>TRBJ2-1|TRBD2|TRBV7-6
CASSLIVSSGRNEQFF
>TRBJ1-5|NA|TRBV9
CASSVGEGRQPQHF
>TRBJ2-7|TRBD1|TRBV5-1
CASRDRVSYEQYF
>TRBJ2-7|TRBD2|TRBV11-2
CASSRTSGGNSYEQYF
>TRBJ1-4|TRBD1|TRBV15
CATSRDQGQGGEKLFF
>TRBJ1-3|NA|TRBV6-1
CASSGESYPVTIYF
>TRBJ2-1|NA|TRBV11-2
CASSNPSRTGNNEQFF
>TRBJ2-3|TRBD2|TRBV19
CASSIGFGTSGRATDTQYF